The 14 T cell receptor beta chains given below trace back to one sample, sequenced in a study of beta chain features in type 1 diabetes. For these receptors, no antigen is known. Study conclusions and caveats: Patients with Type 1 diabetes showed moderately but significantly shorter TCRB CDR3s in all four CD4+ subsets.

The sequenced template was cDNA made from the entire isolated RNA. Method: immunoSEQ multiplex PCR; TCRdb's copy keeps in-frame clones and lacks some. The sample consists of around 600,000 clones, roughly an eighth of them appearing once. Sequencing input: naive CD4+ T cells from blood. The receptor set was obtained from a man aged 30 to 39 with type 1 diabetes.

This chain links TRBV4-3 with TRBJ2-1, with D unclear. The V gene's germline CDR1 is LGHNA and CDR2 YSLEER. The CDR3 totals 15 residues. Deletions cut 7 bases from V and 2 bases from J, with 15 bases between. The CDR3 loop is CASTPGLRTYNEQFF. As DNA, the CDR3 is TGCGCCAGCACCCCGGGCCTAAGGACCTACAATGAGCAGTTCTTC.

Here the CDR3 reads CASSLAGGYTGELFF. CDR3 DNA sequence: TGTGCCAGCAGCTTAGCAGGGGGCTACACCGGGGAGCTGTTTTTT. This chain links TRBV7-3 with TRBJ2-2; 8 positions match TRBD1. The CDR3 loop spans 15 amino acids. Trimming took 2 bases from V and 3 from J; bases not matched to a gene: 2. Germline V CDR1 and CDR2: SGHTA, FQGTGA. The variable domain in full, completed from reference TRBV7-3 and TRBJ2-2, reads GAGVSQTPSNKVTEKGKYVELRCDPISGHTALYWYRQSLGQGPEFLIYFQGTGAADDSGLPNDRFFAVRPEGSVSTLKIQRTERGDSAVYLCASSLAGGYTGELFFGEGSRLTVL.

The V gene is TRBV7-9, the J gene TRBJ1-6; D not resolved. The CDR3 runs 15 residues. Germline assignment: CDR1 SEHNR and CDR2 FQNEAQ (reference sequence). V shed 3 bases and J shed 6 bases, with 12 bases lying between them. The CDR3 here is CASSLLPGVNSPLHF. In DNA form, the CDR3 reads TGTGCCAGCAGCTTGCTCCCGGGAGTTAATTCACCCCTCCACTTT. Combining the CDR3 with reference TRBV7-9 and TRBJ1-6 gives the whole variable domain DTGVSQNPRHKITKRGQNVTFRCDPISEHNRLYWYRQTLGQGPEFLTYFQNEAQLEKSRLLSDRFSAERPKGSFSTLEIQRTEQGDSAMYLCASSLLPGVNSPLHFGNGTRLTVT.

The chain joins TRBV7-8 to TRBJ2-1, with 7 bases aligning to TRBD1. Germline loops: CDR1 SGHVS, CDR2 FQNEAQ. The CDR3 loop spans 16 amino acids. Germline trimming cut 3 bases from V and 4 bases from J; bases unmatched to any gene: 9. CDR3 region: CASSLSPGQLYNEQFF. In DNA form, the CDR3 reads TGTGCCAGCAGCTTGTCTCCGGGACAGCTGTACAATGAGCAGTTCTTC.

In this sample, this clone turned up a few times. The chain employs TRBV7-9 and TRBJ2-6, with D uncertain. Trimming cost V 5 bases and J 0 bases, with 8 bases left between them. The CDR3 length is 15 residues. CDR1 and CDR2 (germline): SEHNR, FQNEAQ (reference sequence). The CDR3 sequence: CASSLTNSGANVLTF. In nucleotides, the CDR3 is TGTGCCAGCAGCCTAACGAACTCTGGGGCCAACGTCCTGACTTTC. Combining the CDR3 with reference TRBV7-9 and TRBJ2-6 gives the whole variable domain DTGVSQNPRHKITKRGQNVTFRCDPISEHNRLYWYRQTLGQGPEFLTYFQNEAQLEKSRLLSDRFSAERPKGSFSTLEIQRTEQGDSAMYLCASSLTNSGANVLTFGAGSRLTVL.

The table lists this clone with a few counts. This chain uses TRBV6-1 with TRBJ2-7, with a tentative D call TRBD1 (5 bases). Trimming cost V 1 base and J 0 bases, with 7 bases left between them. The CDR3 has 14 amino acids. Germline V gene data show CDR1 as MNHNS and CDR2 as SASEGT. CDR3 amino acids: CASSEGGTSYEQYF. The CDR3 DNA is TGTGCCAGCAGTGAAGGGGGCACCTCCTACGAGCAGTACTTC.

A few counts support this clone. The rearrangement links TRBV15 to TRBJ1-5; 7 nucleotides line up with TRBD1. V shed 5 bases, J shed 2 bases, and the junction held 3 bases outside the gene matches. Germline CDR1 is LNHNV and CDR2 is YYDKDF (reference sequence). There are 14 residues in the CDR3. CDR3 amino acids: CATSPGGGNQPQHF. CDR3 nucleotide sequence: TGTGCCACCAGCCCAGGGGGTGGCAATCAGCCCCAGCATTTT.

The chain is built from TRBV4-2 and TRBJ2-4, with unresolved D. CDR1 and CDR2 (germline): LGHNA, YNFKEQ. With 1 base removed from V and 8 bases from J, the gap between germline ends came to 12 bases. The CDR3 length is 14 residues. Written as DNA, the CDR3 is TGTGCCAGCAGCCAAGCCCCGGTTGACGACATTCAGTACTTC. Translation: CASSQAPVDDIQYF.

In the case of this clone: A much larger clone differs by one base, so this may be a read error. The V and J genes are TRBV11-1 and TRBJ1-1; D may be TRBD1 (5 bases). The length of the CDR3 is 13 residues. CDR1 and CDR2 (germline): SGHAT, FQDESV (reference sequence). Trimming removed 1 base at V and 5 bases at J, with 8 bases between. The CDR3 protein is CASSLEGRTEAFF. CDR3 bases: TGTGCCAGCAGCTTAGAGGGGAGAACTGAAGCTTTCTTT.

This clone was seen a few times. The V gene is TRBV11-3, the J gene TRBJ2-1; D unclear. The CDR3 spans 13 residues. The germline CDR1 and CDR2 sequences are SGHNT and YENEEA. Between the trimmed V and J ends, which lost 1 base and 8 bases, there was a span of 9 bases. CDR3 DNA sequence: TGTGCCAGCAGCTTAGGGAGAAGGGATGAGCAGTTCTTC. It translates to CASSLGRRDEQFF.

This clone was observed a few times. This chain joins TRBV9 and TRBJ2-2, with 8 bases that match TRBD1. Germline-derived CDR1 and CDR2 are SGDLS and YYNGEE. The CDR3 sequence is 14 residues long. With V trimmed by 4 bases and J by 6 bases, 5 bases remained unmatched. CDR3 DNA sequence: TGTGCCAGCAGCACGACAGGGGTCCCCGGGGAGCTGTTTTTT. Its protein is CASSTTGVPGELFF.

This clone was seen a few times. The rearrangement joins TRBV10-3 to TRBJ2-5; 9 bases map to TRBD1. The CDR3 sequence is 13 residues long. After removal of 6 bases from V and 4 bases from J, the junction contained 3 bases not matched to a gene. Germline V lookup: CDR1 ENHRY, CDR2 SYGVKD. The CDR3 loop reads CAIRGTGPETQYF. Written as DNA, the CDR3 is TGTGCCATCAGGGGGACAGGGCCAGAGACCCAGTACTTC.

With respect to this clone: The same CDR3 also results from other DNA sequences found in this sample. The rearrangement joins TRBV7-2 to TRBJ2-3; no clear D gene. CDR1 SGHTA and CDR2 FQGNSA come from the germline V gene. CDR3 length: 13 residues. Trimming left V 0 bases short and J 4 bases short, with 5 bases between. CDR3 DNA: TGTGCCAGCAGCTTAGCCCTCCCAGATACGCAGTATTTT. Protein sequence: CASSLALPDTQYF.

This chain joins TRBV7-2 and TRBJ2-3, with D perhaps TRBD2 (6 bases). V was trimmed by 4 bases and J by 0 bases, leaving 11 bases between them. The CDR3 spans 15 residues. Germline CDR1 is SGHTA and CDR2 is FQGNSA. CDR3 sequence reads: CASSSLGTSTDTQYF. CDR3 bases: TGTGCCAGCAGCTCGTTAGGGACTAGCACAGATACGCAGTATTTT.